This T cell receptor (beta chain) was profiled in a study of blood T cell repertoires in COVID-19. Overall study: PBMCs, B-cell-depleted T cells, or T cells were the source of the cDNA or gDNA that made up the material.

Those enrolled, adults aged about 18 to 95 years, came from under 25 US areas. The CDR3 has 16 residues. Germline CDR1 reads ENHRY; CDR2 reads SYGVKD. Deletions cut 4 bases from V and 1 base from J, with 16 bases between. Authors' processing steps: By means of reference gene primer amplification, nucleated cell counts were estimated. Produced via immunoSEQ multiplex PCR; TCRdb's table is partial and in-frame only. V, J and clone size were drawn from that table, and D and trimming were deduced from the DNA. Among a few hundred thousand clones listed, around 88% were seen once. The sequenced material came from PBMCs or T cells enriched from blood (not recorded which). The V call is TRBV10-3, the J call TRBJ2-5; D call uncertain. The receptor was derived from a man aged 35 to 55 who had recovered from COVID-19. Written as DNA, the CDR3 is TGTGCCATCAGTGGTGGCGCTTTGGCAGGCCAAGAGACCCAGTACTTC. Amino acids: CAISGGALAGQETQYF.